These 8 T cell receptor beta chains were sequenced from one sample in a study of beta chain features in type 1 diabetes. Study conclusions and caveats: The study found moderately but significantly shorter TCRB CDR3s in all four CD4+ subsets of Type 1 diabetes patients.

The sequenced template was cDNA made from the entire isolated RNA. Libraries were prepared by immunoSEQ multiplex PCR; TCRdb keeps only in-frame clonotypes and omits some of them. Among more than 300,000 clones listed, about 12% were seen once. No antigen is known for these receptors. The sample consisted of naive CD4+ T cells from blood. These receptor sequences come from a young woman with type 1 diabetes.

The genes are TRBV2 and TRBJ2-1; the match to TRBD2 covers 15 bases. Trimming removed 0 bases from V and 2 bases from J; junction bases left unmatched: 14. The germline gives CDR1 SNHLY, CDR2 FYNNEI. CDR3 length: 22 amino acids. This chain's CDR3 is CASSEAAIPGLAGGITYNEQFF. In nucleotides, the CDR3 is TGTGCCAGCAGTGAAGCCGCTATTCCGGGACTAGCGGGAGGCATAACCTACAATGAGCAGTTCTTC.

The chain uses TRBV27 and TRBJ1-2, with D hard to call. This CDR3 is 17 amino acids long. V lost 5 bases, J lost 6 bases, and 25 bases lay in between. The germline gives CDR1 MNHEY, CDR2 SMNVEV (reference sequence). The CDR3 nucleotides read TGTGCCAGCAGTATCTCTCTCAGGTTAAGTTACCGAGATGGCTACACCTTC. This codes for CASSISLRLSYRDGYTF.

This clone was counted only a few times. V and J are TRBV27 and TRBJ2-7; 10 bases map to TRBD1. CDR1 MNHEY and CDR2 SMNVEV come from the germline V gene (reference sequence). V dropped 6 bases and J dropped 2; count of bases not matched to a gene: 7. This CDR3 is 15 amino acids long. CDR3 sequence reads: CASRPTGTGAYEQYF. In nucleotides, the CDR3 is TGTGCCAGCAGACCTACCGGGACAGGGGCCTACGAGCAGTACTTC.

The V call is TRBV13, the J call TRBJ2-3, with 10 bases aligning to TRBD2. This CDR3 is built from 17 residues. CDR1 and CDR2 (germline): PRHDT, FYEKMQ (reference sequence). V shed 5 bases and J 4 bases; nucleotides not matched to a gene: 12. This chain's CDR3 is CASSPPGWTSGPDTQYF. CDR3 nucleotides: TGTGCCAGCAGCCCCCCAGGGTGGACTAGCGGTCCAGATACGCAGTATTTT. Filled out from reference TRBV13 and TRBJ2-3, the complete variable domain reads AAGVIQSPRHLIKEKRETATLKCYPIPRHDTVYWYQQGPGQDPQFLISFYEKMQSDKGSIPDRFSAQQFSDYHSELNMSSLELGDSALYFCASSPPGWTSGPDTQYFGPGTRLTVL.

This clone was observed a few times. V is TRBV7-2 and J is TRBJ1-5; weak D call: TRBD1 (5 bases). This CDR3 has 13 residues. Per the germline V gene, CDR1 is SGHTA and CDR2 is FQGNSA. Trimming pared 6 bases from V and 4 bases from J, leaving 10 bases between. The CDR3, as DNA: TGTGCCAGCAGGTCAGGGCCGAATCAGCCCCAGCATTTT. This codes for CASRSGPNQPQHF.

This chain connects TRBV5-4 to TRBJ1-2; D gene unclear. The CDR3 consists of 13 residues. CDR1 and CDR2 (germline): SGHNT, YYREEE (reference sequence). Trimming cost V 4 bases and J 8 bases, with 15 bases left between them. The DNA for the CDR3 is TGTGCCAGCAGCCCGGACGGGGATCGGGGCTACACCTTC. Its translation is CASSPDGDRGYTF.

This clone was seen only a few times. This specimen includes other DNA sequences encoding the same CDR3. The CDR3 DNA is TGCGCCAGCAGCTTGGGCCAACGGGAGACCCAGTACTTC. It encodes CASSLGQRETQYF. This chain connects TRBV5-1 to TRBJ2-5; D is undetermined. Trimming shortened V by 0 bases and J by 5 bases, and 8 bases separated the two germline ends. There are 13 residues in the CDR3. CDR1 is SGHRS, CDR2 YFSETQ, per germline.

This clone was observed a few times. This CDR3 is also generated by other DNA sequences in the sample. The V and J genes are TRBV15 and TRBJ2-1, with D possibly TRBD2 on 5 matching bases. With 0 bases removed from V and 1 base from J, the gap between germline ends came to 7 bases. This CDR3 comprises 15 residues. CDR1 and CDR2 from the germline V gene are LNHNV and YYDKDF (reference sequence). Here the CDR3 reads CATSRDSGSYNEQFF. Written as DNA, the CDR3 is TGTGCCACCAGCAGAGATTCGGGGTCCTACAATGAGCAGTTCTTC. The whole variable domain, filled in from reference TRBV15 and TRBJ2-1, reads DAMVIQNPRYQVTQFGKPVTLSCSQTLNHNVMYWYQQKSSQAPKLLFHYYDKDFNNEADTPDNFQSRRPNTSFCFLDIRSPGLGDTAMYLCATSRDSGSYNEQFFGPGTRLTVL.